The sequence of this TCR beta chain was determined in a study of graft-versus-host responses after intestinal transplantation. The study's findings and limits: Ileal or blood samples showed some GvH clones first, and such clones were also found in recipient marrow.

As regards this clone: Antigen specificity is unknown.

Generated by immunoSEQ multiplex PCR, the TCRdb table keeps only in-frame clones and is missing some. The table includes about 82,000 clones, roughly 89% detected once. The sample here was unstimulated CD4+ T cells sorted from spleen or lymph node cells, taken before intestinal transplant. This receptor was obtained from a human donor who received an intestinal transplant.

The CDR3 nucleotides read TGCGCCAGCAGCTTGGCCGGTAGCTCCTACGAGCAGTACTTC. Its protein product is CASSLAGSSYEQYF. The rearrangement uses TRBV5-1 and TRBJ2-7; D unclear. This CDR3 is built from 14 residues. Germline lookup yields CDR1 SGHRS and CDR2 YFSETQ. The V and J ends lost 0 bases and 0 bases respectively, with 7 bases between them.